The entry below gives a single T cell receptor (beta chain) sequence along with its context. The antigen is undetermined. The data belong to a study of T-cell memory formation after mild COVID-19. Study results and caveats: Mainly CM and EM harbored the contracting CD4+ clones; mainly EMRA harbored the CD8+ ones.

Barcoded TCR alpha and TCR beta cDNA libraries with UMIs came from 5'RACE using constant-segment primers. TCRdb re-analysed the 5' RACE reads in MiXCR, keeping a single row per CDR3 protein. The sample carries about 540,000 distinct CDR3 sequences, approximately 20% recorded once. CDR1 and CDR2 (germline): LGHNA, YSLEER. The CDR3 is 14 residues long. Deletions cut 0 bases from V and 4 bases from J, with 10 bases between. The receptor was isolated from an adult woman who had mild COVID-19 (a few samples of this study predate the infection). Cell type and time point are not known. This chain links TRBV4-3 with TRBJ2-7; D ambiguous. Sequencing was carried out using PBMCs or a T cell subset sorted from them (not recorded which). The CDR3 loop is CASSQELQIYEQYF. CDR3 bases: TGCGCCAGCAGCCAAGAGTTACAGATTTACGAGCAGTACTTC.